This T cell receptor beta chain was profiled in a study of tumor-infiltrating lymphocytes in primary liver carcinoma. Overall study findings and caveats: Pairs comparing tumor with adjacent tissue or blood overlapped less than pairs drawn from tumor regions. Only about 8-25% of top clones appeared in all five tumor regions.

The template, about 510 ng total RNA, yielded TCR beta cDNA made with a constant-region primer. Employing slightly modified ARM-PCR, three nested multiplex PCR rounds were run, and these gave rise to the TCR beta libraries. A C-beta reverse primer and TRBV1-TRBV30 forward primers served in each of the first two PCR rounds, at roughly 10 cycles apiece. TCRdb re-called the multiplex PCR reads with MiXCR, one entry per CDR3 protein. The sample holds 75,000 or so distinct CDR3 sequences, roughly three quarters seen once. The V gene's germline CDR1 is MDHEN and CDR2 SYDVKM. V gave up 4 bases and J gave up 9 bases; unmatched junction bases: 10. The CDR3 spans 14 residues. This clonotype was picked up one time. Its antigen is still unknown. Starting material for RNA and DNA co-extraction consisted of roughly 18-34 mg of unsorted bulk tissue. Patients underwent surgical resection for primary liver carcinoma.

Sequencing input: liver tumor tissue from sampling region 4. Subset reported: tumor region T4, right-lateral pole. This receptor was taken from a man aged 40-55 years with primary liver carcinoma and hepatitis B virus infection. This rearrangement joins TRBV28 to TRBJ2-5, with 8 bases that match TRBD1. CDR3 amino acids: CASSSLDREVSQYF. Here the CDR3 DNA reads TGTGCCAGCAGTTCCTTGGACAGGGAAGTGTCCCAGTACTTC.